This T cell receptor (beta chain) was profiled in a study of blood T cell repertoires in COVID-19. Study-level background: Some COVID-19 samples were acute and others convalescent; all came from the United States, Italy and Spain. Sources were T cells, B-cell-depleted T cells, or PBMCs; the material itself was cDNA or gDNA.

Original processing notes: The assay estimated nucleated cells by amplifying reference gene primers. Clones were sequenced by immunoSEQ multiplex PCR, and TCRdb holds only the in-frame ones, with some missing. From that table come the V and J calls and clone size; the DNA was used to work out D and trimming. The data contain some 21,000 clones, around 83% of them seen just once; the ten biggest clones take up more than 25%. Trimming shortened V by 3 bases and J by 7 bases, and 13 bases separated the two germline ends. This CDR3 is 14 amino acids long. In germline, CDR1 is MDHEN, CDR2 SYDVKM. This sequence originates from a human donor with active COVID-19. The donor label of this sample is uncertain. The chain links TRBV28 to TRBJ1-5; no definite D call. Source material: peripheral blood. The CDR3 bases are TGTGCCAGCAGTTTGTCCGCCAGGTTCCAGCCCCAGCATTTT. Residues: CASSLSARFQPQHF.